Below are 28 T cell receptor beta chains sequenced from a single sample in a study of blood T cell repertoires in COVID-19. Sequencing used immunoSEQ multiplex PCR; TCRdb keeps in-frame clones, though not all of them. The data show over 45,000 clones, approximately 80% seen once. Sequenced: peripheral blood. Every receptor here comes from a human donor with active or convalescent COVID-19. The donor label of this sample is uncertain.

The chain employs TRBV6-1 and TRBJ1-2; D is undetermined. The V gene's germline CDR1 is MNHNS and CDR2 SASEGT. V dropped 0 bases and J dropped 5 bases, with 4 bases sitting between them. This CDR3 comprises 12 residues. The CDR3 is CASSEAAYGYTF. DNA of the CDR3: TGTGCCAGCAGTGAAGCGGCTTATGGCTACACCTTC.

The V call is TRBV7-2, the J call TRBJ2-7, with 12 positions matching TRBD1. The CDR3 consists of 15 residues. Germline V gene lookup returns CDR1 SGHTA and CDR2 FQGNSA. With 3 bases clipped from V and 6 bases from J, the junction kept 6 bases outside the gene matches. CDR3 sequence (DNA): TGTGCCAGCAGCTTGTGGGACAGGGGGCCAGGCGAGCAGTACTTC. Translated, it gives CASSLWDRGPGEQYF.

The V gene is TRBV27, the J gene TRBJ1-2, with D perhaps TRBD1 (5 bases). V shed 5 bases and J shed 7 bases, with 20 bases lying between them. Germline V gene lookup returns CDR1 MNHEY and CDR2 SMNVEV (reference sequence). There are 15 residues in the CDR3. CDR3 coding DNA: TGTGCCAGCAGTCCGGGAGTAGGGGTAGTAAGTGGCTACACCTTC. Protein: CASSPGVGVVSGYTF.

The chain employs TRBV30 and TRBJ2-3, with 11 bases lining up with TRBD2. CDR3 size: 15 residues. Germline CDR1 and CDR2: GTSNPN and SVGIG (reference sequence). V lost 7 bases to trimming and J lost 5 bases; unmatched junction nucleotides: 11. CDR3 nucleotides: TGTGCCTCCACTCCGGTAGCGGGAGGGGGAGATACGCAGTATTTT. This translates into CASTPVAGGGDTQYF.

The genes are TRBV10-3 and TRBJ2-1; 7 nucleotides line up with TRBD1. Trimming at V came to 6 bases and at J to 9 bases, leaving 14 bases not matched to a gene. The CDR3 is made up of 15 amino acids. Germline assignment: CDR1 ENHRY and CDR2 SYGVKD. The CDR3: CAISRDSVGSVEQFF. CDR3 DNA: TGTGCCATCAGCCGGGACAGTGTTGGTTCGGTTGAGCAGTTCTTC.

The CDR3: CASSSRVGTNEKLFF. CDR3 bases: TGTGCCAGCAGCTCCCGGGTCGGAACTAATGAAAAACTGTTTTTT. This chain connects TRBV7-9 to TRBJ1-4; no clear D. Trimming cost V 4 bases and J 1 base, with 10 bases left between them. Germline CDR1 and CDR2: SEHNR and FQNEAQ (reference sequence). This CDR3 has 15 residues.

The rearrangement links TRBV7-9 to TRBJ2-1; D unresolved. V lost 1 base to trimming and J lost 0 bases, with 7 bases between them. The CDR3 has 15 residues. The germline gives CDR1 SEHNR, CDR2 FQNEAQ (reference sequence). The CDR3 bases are TGTGCCAGCAGCTTAGGCTTCAGCTCCTACAATGAGCAGTTCTTC. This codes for CASSLGFSSYNEQFF.

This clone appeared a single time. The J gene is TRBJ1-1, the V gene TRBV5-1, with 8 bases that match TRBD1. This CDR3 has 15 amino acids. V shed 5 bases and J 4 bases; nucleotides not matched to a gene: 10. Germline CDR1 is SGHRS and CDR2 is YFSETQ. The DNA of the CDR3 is TGCGCCAGCAGTGGGACAGGCTCGGGGGCCACTGAAGCTTTCTTT. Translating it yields CASSGTGSGATEAFF. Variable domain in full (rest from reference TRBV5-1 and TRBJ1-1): KAGVTQTPRYLIKTRGQQVTLSCSPISGHRSVSWYQQTPGQGLQFLFEYFSETQRNKGNFPGRFSGRQFSNSRSEMNVSTLELGDSALYLCASSGTGSGATEAFFGQGTRLTVV.

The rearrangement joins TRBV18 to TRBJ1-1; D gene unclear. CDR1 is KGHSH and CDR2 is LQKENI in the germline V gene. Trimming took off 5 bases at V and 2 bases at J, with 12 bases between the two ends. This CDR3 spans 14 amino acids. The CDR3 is CASSSDGVNTEAFF. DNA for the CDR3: TGTGCCAGCTCATCAGACGGGGTTAACACTGAAGCTTTCTTT.

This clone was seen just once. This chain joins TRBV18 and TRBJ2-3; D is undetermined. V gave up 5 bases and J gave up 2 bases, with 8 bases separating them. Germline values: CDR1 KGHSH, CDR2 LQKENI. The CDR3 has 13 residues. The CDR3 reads CASSSLPTDTQYF. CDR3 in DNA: TGTGCCAGCTCATCCCTACCCACAGATACGCAGTATTTT.

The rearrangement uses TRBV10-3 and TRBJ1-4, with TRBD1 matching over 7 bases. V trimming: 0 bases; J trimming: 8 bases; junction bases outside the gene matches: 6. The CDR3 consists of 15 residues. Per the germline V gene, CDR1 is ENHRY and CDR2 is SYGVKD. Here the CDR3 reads CAISESEGAGEKLFF. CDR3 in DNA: TGTGCCATCAGTGAGTCGGAGGGGGCCGGGGAAAAACTGTTTTTT.

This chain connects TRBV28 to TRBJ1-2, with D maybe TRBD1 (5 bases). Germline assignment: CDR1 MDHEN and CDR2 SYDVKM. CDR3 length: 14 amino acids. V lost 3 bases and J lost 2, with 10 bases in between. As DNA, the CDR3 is TGTGCCAGCAGTTTTGGGGGGGGAAACTATGGCTACACCTTC. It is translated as CASSFGGGNYGYTF.

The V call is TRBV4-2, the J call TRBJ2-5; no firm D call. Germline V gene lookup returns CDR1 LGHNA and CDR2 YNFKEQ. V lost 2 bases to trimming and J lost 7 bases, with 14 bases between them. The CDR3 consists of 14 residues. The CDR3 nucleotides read TGTGCCAGCAGCCAACTAAAAATCTCCGGGACCCAGTACTTC. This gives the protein CASSQLKISGTQYF.

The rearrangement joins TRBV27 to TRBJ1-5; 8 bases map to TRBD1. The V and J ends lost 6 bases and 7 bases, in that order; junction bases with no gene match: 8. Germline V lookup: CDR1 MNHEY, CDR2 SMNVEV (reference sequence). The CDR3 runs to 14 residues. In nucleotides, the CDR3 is TGTGCCAGCAGCCAGGGGGCGCAGAAACAGCCCCAGCATTTT. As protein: CASSQGAQKQPQHF.

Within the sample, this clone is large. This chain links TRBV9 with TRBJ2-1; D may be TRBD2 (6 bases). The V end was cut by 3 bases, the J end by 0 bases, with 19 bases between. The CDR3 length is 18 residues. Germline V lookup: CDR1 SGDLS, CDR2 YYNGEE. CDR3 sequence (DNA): TGTGCCAGCAGCGATCATAGCGGAGACGGATACTCCTACAATGAGCAGTTCTTC. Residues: CASSDHSGDGYSYNEQFF.

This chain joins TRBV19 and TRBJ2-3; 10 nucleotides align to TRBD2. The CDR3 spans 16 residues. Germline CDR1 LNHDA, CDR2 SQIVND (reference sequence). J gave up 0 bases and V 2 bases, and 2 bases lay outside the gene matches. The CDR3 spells CASSITSGMSTDTQYF. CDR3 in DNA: TGTGCCAGTAGTATAACTAGCGGGATGAGCACAGATACGCAGTATTTT. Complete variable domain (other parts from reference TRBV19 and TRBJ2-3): DGGITQSPKYLFRKEGQNVTLSCEQNLNHDAMYWYRQDPGQGLRLIYYSQIVNDFQKGDIAEGYSVSREKKESFPLTVTSAQKNPTAFYLCASSITSGMSTDTQYFGPGTRLTVL.

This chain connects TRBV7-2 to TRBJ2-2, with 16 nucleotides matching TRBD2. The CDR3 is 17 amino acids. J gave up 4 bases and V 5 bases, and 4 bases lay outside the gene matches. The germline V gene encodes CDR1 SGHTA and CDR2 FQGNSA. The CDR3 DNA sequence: TGTGCCAGCAGCGGGACTAGCGGGAGGGCCGGCACCGGGGAGCTGTTTTTT. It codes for CASSGTSGRAGTGELFF.

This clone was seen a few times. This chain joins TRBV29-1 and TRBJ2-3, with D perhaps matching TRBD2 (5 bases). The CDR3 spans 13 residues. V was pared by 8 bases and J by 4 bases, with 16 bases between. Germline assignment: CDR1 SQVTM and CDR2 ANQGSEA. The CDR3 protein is CSLSEIASDTQYF. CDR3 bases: TGCAGCCTTAGCGAGATAGCGTCAGATACGCAGTATTTT.

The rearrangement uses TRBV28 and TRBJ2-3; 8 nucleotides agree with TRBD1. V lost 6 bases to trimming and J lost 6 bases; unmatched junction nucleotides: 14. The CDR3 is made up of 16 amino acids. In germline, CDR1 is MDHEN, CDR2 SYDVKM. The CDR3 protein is CASSPVQGDFGDTQYF. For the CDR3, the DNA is TGTGCCAGCAGCCCGGTACAGGGGGACTTCGGGGATACGCAGTATTTT.

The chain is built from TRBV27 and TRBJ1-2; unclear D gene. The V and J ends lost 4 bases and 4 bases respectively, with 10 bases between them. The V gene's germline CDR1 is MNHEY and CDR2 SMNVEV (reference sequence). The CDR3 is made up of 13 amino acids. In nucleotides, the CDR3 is TGTGCCAGCAGTTATAATTCTCTCTATGGCTACACCTTC. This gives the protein CASSYNSLYGYTF.

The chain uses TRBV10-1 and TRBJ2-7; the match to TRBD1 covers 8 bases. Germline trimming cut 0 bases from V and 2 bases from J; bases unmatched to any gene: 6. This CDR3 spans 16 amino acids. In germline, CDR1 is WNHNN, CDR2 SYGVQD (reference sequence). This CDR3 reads CASSESPGQVTYEQYF. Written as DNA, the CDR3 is TGCGCCAGCAGTGAGTCCCCGGGACAGGTCACCTACGAGCAGTACTTC.

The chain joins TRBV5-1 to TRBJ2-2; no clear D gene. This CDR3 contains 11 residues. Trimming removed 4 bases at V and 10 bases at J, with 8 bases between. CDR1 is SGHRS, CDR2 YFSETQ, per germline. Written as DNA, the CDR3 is TGCGCCAGCAGCAGAGAGGTGGAGCTGTTTTTT. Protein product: CASSREVELFF.

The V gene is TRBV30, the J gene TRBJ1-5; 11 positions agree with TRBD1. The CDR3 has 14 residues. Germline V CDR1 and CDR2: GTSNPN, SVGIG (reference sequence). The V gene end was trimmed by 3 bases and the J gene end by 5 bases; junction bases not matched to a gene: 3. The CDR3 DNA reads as TGTGCCTGGAGCCGGACAGGGGGCGATCAGCCCCAGCATTTT. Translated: CAWSRTGGDQPQHF. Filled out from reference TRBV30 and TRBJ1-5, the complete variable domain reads SQTIHQWPATLVQPVGSPLSLECTVEGTSNPNLYWYRQAAGRGLQLLFYSVGIGQISSEVPQNLSASRPQDRQFILSSKKLLLSDSGFYLCAWSRTGGDQPQHFGDGTRLSIL.

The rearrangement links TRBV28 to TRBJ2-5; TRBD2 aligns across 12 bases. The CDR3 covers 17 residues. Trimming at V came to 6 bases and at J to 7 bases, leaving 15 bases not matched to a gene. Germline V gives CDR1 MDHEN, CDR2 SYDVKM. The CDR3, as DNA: TGTGCCAGCAGCACCTCTTCTAGCGGGAGGGCCTTGGTGACCCAGTACTTC. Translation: CASSTSSSGRALVTQYF.

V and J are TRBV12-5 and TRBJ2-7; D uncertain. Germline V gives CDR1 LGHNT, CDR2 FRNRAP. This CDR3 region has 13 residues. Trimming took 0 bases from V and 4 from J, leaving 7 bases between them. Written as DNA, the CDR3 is TGTGCTAGTGGTTTGGTGGGCCGGTACGAGCAGTACTTC. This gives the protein CASGLVGRYEQYF. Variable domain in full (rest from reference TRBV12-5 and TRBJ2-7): DARVTQTPRHKVTEMGQEVTMRCQPILGHNTVFWYRQTMMQGLELLAYFRNRAPLDDSGMPKDRFSAEMPDATLATLKIQPSEPRDSAVYFCASGLVGRYEQYFGPGTRLTVT.

CDR3 sequence reads: CASSIRLAGVEQASFYEQYF. In nucleotides, the CDR3 is TGTGCCAGTAGTATCCGACTAGCGGGAGTCGAACAGGCTTCGTTCTACGAGCAGTACTTC. The chain recombines TRBV19 with TRBJ2-7; TRBD2 agrees at 12 bases. The CDR3 has 20 residues. Per the germline V gene, CDR1 is LNHDA and CDR2 is SQIVND (reference sequence). The V gene end was trimmed by 3 bases and the J gene end by 3 bases; junction bases not matched to a gene: 18.

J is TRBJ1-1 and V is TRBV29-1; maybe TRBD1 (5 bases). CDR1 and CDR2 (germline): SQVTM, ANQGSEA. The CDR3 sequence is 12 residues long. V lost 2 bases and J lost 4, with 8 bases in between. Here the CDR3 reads CSVERRGTEAFF. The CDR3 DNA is TGCAGCGTTGAAAGGAGGGGCACTGAAGCTTTCTTT.

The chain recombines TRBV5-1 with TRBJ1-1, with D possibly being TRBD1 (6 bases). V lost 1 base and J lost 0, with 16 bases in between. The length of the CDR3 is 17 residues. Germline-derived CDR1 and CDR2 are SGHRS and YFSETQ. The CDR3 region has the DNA TGCGCCAGCAGCTTGTCGGCAGGGGCCCCTGTGAACACTGAAGCTTTCTTT. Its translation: CASSLSAGAPVNTEAFF.